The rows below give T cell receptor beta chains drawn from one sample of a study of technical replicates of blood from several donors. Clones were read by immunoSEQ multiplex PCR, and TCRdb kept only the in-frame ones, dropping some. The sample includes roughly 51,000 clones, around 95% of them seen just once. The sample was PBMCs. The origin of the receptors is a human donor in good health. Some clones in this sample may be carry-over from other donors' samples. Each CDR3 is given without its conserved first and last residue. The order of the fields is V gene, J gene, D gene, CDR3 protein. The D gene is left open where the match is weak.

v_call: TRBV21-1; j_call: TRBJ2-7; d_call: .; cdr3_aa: ANQDPGQRSLY
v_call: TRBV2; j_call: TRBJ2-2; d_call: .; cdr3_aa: ASGWVGSDTGELF
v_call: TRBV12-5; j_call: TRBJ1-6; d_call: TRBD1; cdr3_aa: ASGPGDSRNSPLH
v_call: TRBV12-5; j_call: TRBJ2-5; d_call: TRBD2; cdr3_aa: ASGLGDRGGYETQY
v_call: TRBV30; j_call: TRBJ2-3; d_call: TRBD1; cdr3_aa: AWSVWAGGSTDTQY
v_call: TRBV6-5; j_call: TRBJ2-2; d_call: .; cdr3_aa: ASSYYPRDTTGELF
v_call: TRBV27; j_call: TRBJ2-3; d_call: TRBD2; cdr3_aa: ASRGALAGVLNTQY
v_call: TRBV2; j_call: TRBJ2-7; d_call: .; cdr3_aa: ASVRGQILPEQY
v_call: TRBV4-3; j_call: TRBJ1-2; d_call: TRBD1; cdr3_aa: ASSQTGAKAYGYT
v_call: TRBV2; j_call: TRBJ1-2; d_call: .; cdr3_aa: ASSEETGYYGYT
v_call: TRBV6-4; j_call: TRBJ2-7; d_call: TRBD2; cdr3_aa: ASSVGGISFGEQY
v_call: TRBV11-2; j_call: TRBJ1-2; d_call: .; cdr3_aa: ASSLKTGLVYGYT
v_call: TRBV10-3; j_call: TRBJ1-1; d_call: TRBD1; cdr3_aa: AISESRGPEAF
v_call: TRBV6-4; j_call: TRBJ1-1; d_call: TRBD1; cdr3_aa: ASRKQGTAEAF
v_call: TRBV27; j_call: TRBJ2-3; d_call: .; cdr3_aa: ASSFGAGSTDTQY
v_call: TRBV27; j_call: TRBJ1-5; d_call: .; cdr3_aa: ASSRKPQH
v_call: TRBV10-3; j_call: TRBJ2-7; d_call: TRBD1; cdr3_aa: AIMDRGYEQY
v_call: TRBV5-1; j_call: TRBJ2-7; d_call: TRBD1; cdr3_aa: ASRAGTGGRWSSYEQY